The clone carrying this T cell receptor (beta chain) was seen ten or more times. Antigen specificity is unknown. Disease duration under 2 months; hyperthyroidism patients were aged 18 to 65. The CDR3 consists of 13 residues. Looked up from germline, CDR1 is LGHNA and CDR2 is YNFKEQ. Trimming removed 1 base at V and 3 bases at J, with 6 bases between. The data stem from a study of T cells in Graves' hyperthyroidism and ophthalmopathy. On the study more broadly: Staff took peripheral blood when the initial diagnosis was made, before any treatment began. Study-wide points: From stable hyperthyroidism, ophthalmopathy was separated by a 13 V-J model.

TCR beta CDR3 regions were amplified from RNA transcripts. When the TCR CDR3 underwent first-round RT-PCR, the HTBI primer set was used. TCRdb re-derived calls from the multiplex PCR reads in MiXCR, one entry per CDR3 protein. Of 800,000 or so distinct CDR3 sequences in the sample, roughly 40% were seen once. V and J are TRBV4-2 and TRBJ1-1; D is unclear. Sequencing was done on a sample of blood. The receptor comes from a man aged 18 to 29 with Graves' hyperthyroidism. The CDR3 loop reads CASSQVRDTEAFF. DNA for the CDR3: TGTGCCAGCAGCCAAGTGAGGGACACTGAAGCTTTCTTT.